What follows are 23 T cell receptor beta chains derived from one specimen sequenced in a study of beta chain features in type 1 diabetes. Investigators reverse transcribed all isolated RNA, so they sequenced expressed TCRB transcripts. Using immunoSEQ multiplex PCR, the repertoire was profiled, and TCRdb retains in-frame clones only, with some absent. This sample has under 900,000 clones, with 17% found just once. The sample was naive CD4+ T cells from blood. These receptors came from a young woman in good health.

The rearrangement links TRBV5-1 to TRBJ2-7, with TRBD2 matching 8 bases. Trimming at V came to 4 bases and at J to 2 bases, leaving 5 bases not matched to a gene. This CDR3 contains 14 residues. Germline assignment: CDR1 SGHRS and CDR2 YFSETQ. CDR3 bases: TGCGCCAGCAGCCAGCGGGAGAGCGCCTACGAGCAGTACTTC. Encoded protein: CASSQRESAYEQYF.

J is TRBJ2-7 and V is TRBV4-3, with 9 bases identical to TRBD2. The CDR3 is 17 residues long. CDR1 LGHNA and CDR2 YSLEER come from the germline V gene. After removal of 4 bases from V and 3 bases from J, the junction contained 13 bases not matched to a gene. The CDR3 sequence is CASSLMIAGAADYEQYF. DNA of the CDR3: TGCGCCAGCAGCCTCATGATAGCGGGAGCTGCGGACTACGAGCAGTACTTC.

The rearrangement uses TRBV19 and TRBJ2-6, with 11 nucleotides matching TRBD2. CDR3 length: 19 amino acids. Germline values: CDR1 LNHDA, CDR2 SQIVND (reference sequence). V was pared by 4 bases and J by 2 bases, with 10 bases of the junction left unmatched. The chain's CDR3 is CASSTLLAGEVAGANVLTF. The CDR3 DNA follows: TGTGCCAGTAGTACATTACTAGCGGGAGAGGTGGCTGGGGCCAACGTCCTGACTTTC.

This chain connects TRBV27 to TRBJ2-3; D gene uncertain. The CDR3 runs 14 residues. Germline V gene sequence: CDR1 MNHEY, CDR2 SMNVEV (reference sequence). The V gene lost 4 bases and the J gene lost 2 bases, with 10 bases spanning the gap. The CDR3 sequence: CASSSGYHTDTQYF. The CDR3 nucleotides read TGTGCCAGCAGTTCTGGCTATCACACAGATACGCAGTATTTT.

This chain links TRBV7-2 with TRBJ2-3; D not resolved. The CDR3 totals 15 residues. Trimming removed 1 base at V and 2 bases at J, with 10 bases between. The germline CDR1 and CDR2 sequences are SGHTA and FQGNSA. This CDR3 is CASSLGILYTDTQYF. The CDR3 DNA reads TGTGCCAGCAGCTTAGGGATACTCTACACAGATACGCAGTATTTT.

This clone has a handful of counts. The genes are TRBV27 and TRBJ2-1; maybe TRBD2 (6 bases). Germline V gene sequence: CDR1 MNHEY, CDR2 SMNVEV (reference sequence). V gave up 5 bases and J gave up 10 bases, with 12 bases separating them. This CDR3 spans 12 amino acids. The CDR3 sequence is CASSGSSVEQFF. The CDR3 nucleotides read TGTGCCAGCAGTGGGTCTAGCGTAGAGCAGTTCTTC.

A remark on this clone: The same CDR3 arises from other DNA sequences in this sample as well. The CDR3 DNA reads TGTGCCAGCAGCGTAACAGGGTATGGCTACACCTTC. Amino acids: CASSVTGYGYTF. V usage is TRBV9 and J usage is TRBJ1-2, with D maybe TRBD1 (6 bases). V gave up 1 base and J gave up 5 bases, with 6 bases separating them. Germline V gives CDR1 SGDLS, CDR2 YYNGEE. The CDR3 covers 12 residues.

The chain is built from TRBV28 and TRBJ2-7, with a tentative D call TRBD2 (5 bases). Germline CDR1 reads MDHEN; CDR2 reads SYDVKM. This CDR3 region has 18 residues. V gave up 6 bases and J gave up 13 bases, with 37 bases separating them. The CDR3 sequence: CASSTRPGQAGLSKSLYF. CDR3 DNA sequence: TGTGCCAGCAGCACCCGACCGGGCCAGGCGGGCTTATCGAAGAGCCTATACTTC.

The V call is TRBV15, the J call TRBJ2-7; 7 bases match TRBD2. V shed 9 bases, J shed 3 bases, and the junction held 11 bases outside the gene matches. The CDR3 runs 14 residues. Germline CDR1 LNHNV, CDR2 YYDKDF (reference sequence). CDR3 sequence (DNA): TGTGCCACTCCCGGGATGCGGGGGATCTACGAGCAGTACTTC. Its protein is CATPGMRGIYEQYF. The variable domain in full, completed from reference TRBV15 and TRBJ2-7, reads DAMVIQNPRYQVTQFGKPVTLSCSQTLNHNVMYWYQQKSSQAPKLLFHYYDKDFNNEADTPDNFQSRRPNTSFCFLDIRSPGLGDTAMYLCATPGMRGIYEQYFGPGTRLTVT.

This clone was observed a few times. CDR3 protein: CASSELPSSGNTIYF. For the CDR3, the DNA is TGTGCCAGCAGTGAACTGCCGAGCTCTGGAAACACCATATATTTT. The chain carries TRBV25-1 and TRBJ1-3; D gene uncertain. The CDR3 has 15 amino acids. Germline-derived CDR1 and CDR2 are MGHDK and SYGVNS. The germline V and J ends were trimmed by 2 bases and 0 bases, with 8 bases remaining between them.

This rearrangement joins TRBV10-3 to TRBJ2-5; the D gene is possibly TRBD1 (6 bases). V shed 11 bases and J shed 3 bases, with 16 bases lying between them. CDR1 is ENHRY and CDR2 is SYGVKD in the germline V gene. The CDR3 runs 13 residues. CDR3 region: CAAQQGGKETQYF. Written as DNA, the CDR3 is TGTGCCGCCCAACAGGGTGGAAAAGAGACCCAGTACTTC.

This rearrangement joins TRBV18 to TRBJ1-2, with D hard to call. Trimming took 3 bases from V and 4 from J, leaving 12 bases between them. CDR3 size: 14 residues. CDR1 and CDR2 (germline): KGHSH, LQKENI. The CDR3, as DNA: TGTGCCAGCTCACCCGCCGACGGGCCCTATGGCTACACCTTC. Translation gives CASSPADGPYGYTF.

This clone was seen a handful of times. The rearrangement links TRBV11-1 to TRBJ2-1; tentative D call: TRBD2 (5 bases). Trimming cost V 3 bases and J 8 bases, with 11 bases left between them. Germline V gene data show CDR1 as SGHAT and CDR2 as FQDESV (reference sequence). The CDR3 has 13 amino acids. Here the CDR3 DNA reads TGTGCCAGCAGCTTTCGACTCGGGGATGAGCAGTTCTTC. This translates into CASSFRLGDEQFF.

This clone was counted between two and nine times. This chain uses TRBV7-2 with TRBJ2-2; TRBD1 matches at 7 bases. This CDR3 is 15 amino acids long. V was clipped by 2 bases and J by 0 bases; unmatched bases: 0. CDR1 is SGHTA, CDR2 FQGNSA, per germline. CDR3: CASSLQGANTGELFF. The CDR3 DNA sequence: TGTGCCAGCAGCTTACAGGGGGCGAACACCGGGGAGCTGTTTTTT. Variable domain in full (rest from reference TRBV7-2 and TRBJ2-2): GAGVSQSPSNKVTEKGKDVELRCDPISGHTALYWYRQSLGQGLEFLIYFQGNSAPDKSGLPSDRFSAERTGGSVSTLTIQRTQQEDSAVYLCASSLQGANTGELFFGEGSRLTVL.

This clone was found a few times. The chain couples TRBV19 to TRBJ2-5; no firm D call. The CDR3 is 11 residues long. The germline V gene has CDR1 LNHDA and CDR2 SQIVND (reference sequence). Deletions cut 10 bases from V and 5 bases from J, with 11 bases between. DNA of the CDR3: TGTGCCACCGGACGGGCGGAGACCCAGTACTTC. Translation: CATGRAETQYF.

Only a few counts were recorded for this clone. The rearrangement uses TRBV14 and TRBJ2-5; D possibly matches TRBD1 or TRBD2 (5 bases each). The CDR3 extends over 13 amino acids. The germline V gene has CDR1 SGHDN and CDR2 FVKESK. Trimming removed 1 base from V and 11 bases from J, with 14 bases in between. The CDR3 loop is CASSQAGRGSQYF. For the CDR3, the DNA is TGTGCCAGCAGCCAAGCGGGACGGGGATCACAGTACTTC.

The chain recombines TRBV28 with TRBJ2-7; D might be TRBD1 (5 bases). Trimming pared 7 bases from V and 6 bases from J, leaving 10 bases between. The CDR3 sequence is 11 residues long. Looked up from germline, CDR1 is MDHEN and CDR2 is SYDVKM. As DNA, the CDR3 is TGTGCCAGCATACTTGACAGCGAGCAGTACTTC. Translating it yields CASILDSEQYF.

This clone has more than one count but fewer than ten. V and J are TRBV28 and TRBJ2-2; weak D call: TRBD2 (5 bases). The length of the CDR3 is 16 residues. With 6 bases removed from V and 1 base from J, the gap between germline ends came to 15 bases. CDR1 is MDHEN and CDR2 is SYDVKM in the germline V gene. CDR3 nucleotide sequence: TGTGCCAGCAGCTTGTTTGGCGGAGGGAACACCGGGGAGCTGTTTTTT. It codes for CASSLFGGGNTGELFF. The full variable domain, its missing parts supplied by reference TRBV28 and TRBJ2-2, is DVKVTQSSRYLVKRTGEKVFLECVQDMDHENMFWYRQDPGLGLRLIYFSYDVKMKEKGDIPEGYSVSREKKERFSLILESASTNQTSMYLCASSLFGGGNTGELFFGEGSRLTVL.

This clone was counted a few times. The V call is TRBV10-3, the J call TRBJ2-1; no definite D call. Germline CDR1 ENHRY, CDR2 SYGVKD. The CDR3 spans 15 residues. Trimming removed 3 bases at V and 4 bases at J, with 13 bases between. The CDR3 loop is CAISDTVEAYNEQFF. CDR3 nucleotides: TGTGCCATCAGTGATACCGTAGAGGCGTACAATGAGCAGTTCTTC.

This clone was observed a few times. This chain uses TRBV7-2 with TRBJ2-2, with 8 nucleotides matching TRBD2. The V and J ends lost 5 bases and 6 bases, in that order; junction bases with no gene match: 11. Germline values: CDR1 SGHTA, CDR2 FQGNSA. The CDR3 totals 16 residues. The CDR3: CASSARSPGLAGELFF. In DNA, the CDR3 is TGTGCCAGCAGCGCCCGGTCTCCGGGACTAGCCGGGGAGCTGTTTTTT.

Worth noting for this clone: The same CDR3 also results from other DNA sequences found in this sample. The J gene is TRBJ1-5, the V gene TRBV28; D remains unclear. CDR1 and CDR2 (germline): MDHEN, SYDVKM. The CDR3 contains 12 residues. V lost 3 bases and J lost 5, with 5 bases in between. In DNA form, the CDR3 reads TGTGCCAGCAGTTTCAGTTATCAGCCCCAGCATTTT. Its protein product is CASSFSYQPQHF.

This clone was counted between two and nine times. The V and J genes are TRBV7-2 and TRBJ2-1; D not certain. This CDR3 has 12 amino acids. Germline CDR1 is SGHTA and CDR2 is FQGNSA. V was clipped by 5 bases and J by 15 bases, with 17 bases between them. The CDR3 bases are TGTGCCAGCAGCCTCGGGTCGGCGTCTCTGTTCTTC. Amino acids: CASSLGSASLFF.

This clone has only a few counts. The chain uses TRBV4-3 and TRBJ1-4; no definite D call. This CDR3 spans 15 amino acids. V lost 3 bases and J lost 8, with 16 bases in between. The germline CDR1 and CDR2 sequences are LGHNA and YSLEER. The CDR3 loop reads CASSQGSHLGEKLFF. The CDR3 nucleotides are TGCGCCAGCAGCCAGGGAAGTCATCTAGGCGAAAAACTGTTTTTT.